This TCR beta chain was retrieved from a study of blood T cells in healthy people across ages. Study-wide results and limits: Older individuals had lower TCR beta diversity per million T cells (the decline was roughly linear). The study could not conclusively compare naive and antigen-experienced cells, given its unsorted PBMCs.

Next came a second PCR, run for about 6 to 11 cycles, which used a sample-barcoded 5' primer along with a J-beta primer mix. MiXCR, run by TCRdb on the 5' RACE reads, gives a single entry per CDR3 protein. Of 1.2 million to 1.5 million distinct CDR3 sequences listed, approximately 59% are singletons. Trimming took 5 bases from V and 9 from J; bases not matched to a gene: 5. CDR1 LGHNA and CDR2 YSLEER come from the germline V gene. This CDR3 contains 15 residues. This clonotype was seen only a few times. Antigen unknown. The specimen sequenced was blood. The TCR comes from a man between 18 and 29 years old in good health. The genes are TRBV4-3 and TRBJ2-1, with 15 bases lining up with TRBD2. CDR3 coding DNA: TGCGCCAGCAGCGGGCCGGGACTAGCGGGGGGTGAGCAGTTCTTC. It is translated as CASSGPGLAGGEQFF.